Shown below are 21 T cell receptor beta chains from a single sample sequenced in a study of blood T cell repertoires in COVID-19. Using immunoSEQ multiplex PCR, the repertoire was profiled, and TCRdb retains in-frame clones only, with some absent. The sample yields around 300,000 clones, about 87% seen once. Sequencing input: PBMCs or T cells enriched from blood (not recorded which). These receptors were obtained from a young man who had recovered from COVID-19.

This clone showed up just once. The chain links TRBV18 to TRBJ1-3; 8 nucleotides line up with TRBD1. This CDR3 spans 17 amino acids. With V trimmed by 3 bases and J by 4 bases, 11 bases remained unmatched. Per germline, CDR1 KGHSH and CDR2 LQKENI. CDR3 coding DNA: TGTGCCAGCTCACCGTTCGGACAGGGAGTAGACGGAAACACCATATATTTT. Translation: CASSPFGQGVDGNTIYF.

In its sample, this clone was seen a few times. The chain carries TRBV10-3 and TRBJ1-2, with D possibly matching TRBD1 (5 bases). CDR3 size: 13 residues. CDR1 is ENHRY and CDR2 is SYGVKD in the germline V gene. Trimming shortened V by 8 bases and J by 7 bases, and 17 bases separated the two germline ends. The CDR3 spells CAIGGDYAGGYTF. DNA for the CDR3: TGTGCCATCGGCGGGGACTACGCTGGTGGCTACACCTTC.

This clone was seen a handful of times. The genes are TRBV19 and TRBJ2-2, with D hard to call. The ends were cut back, 5 bases at V and 0 bases at J, with 10 bases in the middle. CDR1 is LNHDA, CDR2 SQIVND, per germline (reference sequence). The CDR3 is 15 residues long. The CDR3 loop is CASSYTSSNTGELFF. The CDR3 DNA is TGTGCCAGTAGTTATACAAGTTCGAACACCGGGGAGCTGTTTTTT.

The chain couples TRBV2 to TRBJ1-1; possible D gene TRBD1, 6 bases. The CDR3 runs to 15 residues. Trimming removed 6 bases from V and 2 bases from J, with 16 bases in between. CDR1 and CDR2 (germline): SNHLY, FYNNEI. The CDR3 bases are TGTGCCAGCAGGAAAGAAACAGGGTACAACACTGAAGCTTTCTTT. Protein: CASRKETGYNTEAFF.

The CDR3 bases are TGTGCCATCACCTCAGGGAAGAAACACGAGCAGTACTTC. This sequence encodes CAITSGKKHEQYF. The chain recombines TRBV10-3 with TRBJ2-7, with D possibly TRBD1 on 5 matching bases. The CDR3 loop spans 13 amino acids. Germline CDR1 ENHRY, CDR2 SYGVKD. The germline V and J ends were trimmed by 7 bases and 5 bases, with 15 bases remaining between them.

The rearrangement joins TRBV10-1 to TRBJ2-7; D possibly corresponds to TRBD1 (6 bases). CDR3 length: 16 amino acids. The germline CDR1 and CDR2 sequences are WNHNN and SYGVQD (reference sequence). V lost 0 bases, J lost 6 bases, and 18 bases lay in between. CDR3 bases: TGCGCCAGCAGTGAGTCGAAGAAGGCAGGGGTGAGCGAGCAGTACTTC. It codes for CASSESKKAGVSEQYF.

The chain links TRBV5-4 to TRBJ2-7; possibly TRBD2 for D (6 bases). Trimming left V 4 bases short and J 6 bases short, with 14 bases between. Germline-derived CDR1 and CDR2 are SGHNT and YYREEE (reference sequence). The CDR3 runs 13 residues. This chain's CDR3 is CASSLEGVSEQYF. Here the CDR3 DNA reads TGTGCCAGCAGCCTGGAGGGAGTCAGCGAGCAGTACTTC.

There are many counts of this clone. The rearrangement links TRBV5-5 to TRBJ2-1, with TRBD2 matching 14 bases. The CDR3 has 18 amino acids. Trimming removed 0 bases from V and 7 bases from J; junction bases left unmatched: 9. In germline, CDR1 is SGHKS, CDR2 YYEKEE (reference sequence). CDR3 loop: CASSLAPGTSGGGNEQFF. The CDR3 region has the DNA TGTGCCAGCAGCTTGGCCCCCGGGACTAGCGGGGGAGGAAATGAGCAGTTCTTC.

The chain has TRBV7-6 and TRBJ1-6; D is perhaps TRBD1 (5 bases). The CDR3 is made up of 16 amino acids. V dropped 5 bases and J dropped 0 bases, with 11 bases sitting between them. The V gene's germline CDR1 is SGHVS and CDR2 FNYEAQ. CDR3 DNA: TGTGCCAGCAGCCCCGGGGGGGGCTCCTATAATTCACCCCTCCACTTT. Protein: CASSPGGGSYNSPLHF.

The chain uses TRBV19 and TRBJ2-7; 8 bases are a match to TRBD1. CDR3 size: 15 residues. With 5 bases clipped from V and 4 bases from J, the junction kept 10 bases outside the gene matches. The germline V gene encodes CDR1 LNHDA and CDR2 SQIVND (reference sequence). CDR3 nucleotide sequence: TGTGCCAGTAGTCGACCCGGACAGGGAAAATACGAGCAGTACTTC. It translates to CASSRPGQGKYEQYF. Looking up the rest from reference TRBV19 and TRBJ2-7 gives the full variable domain: DGGITQSPKYLFRKEGQNVTLSCEQNLNHDAMYWYRQDPGQGLRLIYYSQIVNDFQKGDIAEGYSVSREKKESFPLTVTSAQKNPTAFYLCASSRPGQGKYEQYFGPGTRLTVT.

The chain has TRBV19 and TRBJ1-2; possible D gene TRBD1, 5 bases. Germline CDR1 is LNHDA and CDR2 is SQIVND (reference sequence). The CDR3 spans 15 residues. V shed 0 bases and J shed 4 bases, with 12 bases lying between them. The CDR3 is CASSIDSDSLYGYTF. CDR3 sequence (DNA): TGTGCCAGTAGTATAGATTCAGACAGTCTCTATGGCTACACCTTC.

The chain recombines TRBV7-9 with TRBJ2-1; possibly TRBD1 for D (6 bases). With 1 base removed from V and 8 bases from J, the gap between germline ends came to 15 bases. This CDR3 has 15 amino acids. Germline CDR1 and CDR2: SEHNR and FQNEAQ (reference sequence). The CDR3 spells CASSLVAGELDEQFF. For the CDR3, the DNA is TGTGCCAGCAGCTTAGTGGCAGGGGAGTTAGATGAGCAGTTCTTC.

The chain employs TRBV5-4 and TRBJ2-7; TRBD2 matches 14 bases. This CDR3 comprises 15 residues. The germline CDR1 and CDR2 sequences are SGHNT and YYREEE (reference sequence). The V gene end was trimmed by 3 bases and the J gene end by 7 bases; junction bases not matched to a gene: 6. Written as DNA, the CDR3 is TGTGCCAGCAGCTCCGGGACTAGCGGGGGACGAGAGCAGTACTTC. As protein: CASSSGTSGGREQYF.

This clone was seen a single time. This chain connects TRBV19 to TRBJ2-7, with a possible D match to TRBD1 (6 bases). The ends were cut back, 5 bases at V and 3 bases at J, with 14 bases in the middle. The CDR3 spans 14 residues. CDR1 is LNHDA and CDR2 is SQIVND in the germline V gene (reference sequence). The CDR3: CASSPWTAGYEQYF. In DNA, the CDR3 is TGTGCCAGTAGTCCTTGGACAGCCGGCTACGAGCAGTACTTC.

J is TRBJ2-5 and V is TRBV27; 9 positions match TRBD1. CDR3 size: 14 residues. Germline CDR1 is MNHEY and CDR2 is SMNVEV (reference sequence). V lost 4 bases, J lost 1 base, and 1 base stayed unmatched. CDR3 amino acids: CASSSTGGQETQYF. CDR3 sequence (DNA): TGTGCCAGCAGTTCGACAGGGGGCCAAGAGACCCAGTACTTC.

The gene calls are TRBV11-2 and TRBJ1-3; 7 bases are shared with TRBD1. The CDR3 runs to 17 residues. Germline V gene data show CDR1 as SGHAT and CDR2 as FQNNGV. Trimming cost V 5 bases and J 2 bases; bases outside gene matches: 12. CDR3 amino acids: CASSRRTGRGTGNTIYF. The CDR3 DNA reads TGTGCCAGCAGCCGACGGACAGGAAGGGGAACTGGAAACACCATATATTTT.

This clone showed up just once. The chain carries TRBV11-1 and TRBJ2-7, with TRBD1 as a possible D gene (5 bases). Looked up from germline, CDR1 is SGHAT and CDR2 is FQDESV (reference sequence). The V gene lost 1 base and the J gene lost 0 bases, with 10 bases spanning the gap. This CDR3 comprises 15 residues. CDR3 sequence: CASSLGGLGSYEQYF. For the CDR3, the DNA is TGTGCCAGCAGCTTAGGGGGCTTGGGCTCCTACGAGCAGTACTTC.

This clone was counted between two and nine times. The chain employs TRBV5-4 and TRBJ2-2, with a tentative D call TRBD1 (5 bases). The CDR3 is 16 amino acids. CDR1 and CDR2 (germline): SGHNT, YYREEE (reference sequence). The germline V and J ends were trimmed by 1 base and 5 bases, with 15 bases remaining between them. CDR3 loop: CASSLLLGRATGELFF. Written as DNA, the CDR3 is TGTGCCAGCAGCTTGTTATTAGGCAGGGCAACCGGGGAGCTGTTTTTT.

This chain connects TRBV30 to TRBJ2-3; 12 bases are a match to TRBD2. With 2 bases clipped from V and 5 bases from J, the junction kept 2 bases outside the gene matches. The germline V gene has CDR1 GTSNPN and CDR2 SVGIG (reference sequence). The CDR3 extends over 14 amino acids. In nucleotides, the CDR3 is TGTGCCTGGAGTCGACTAGCGGGGGAAGATACGCAGTATTTT. Amino acids: CAWSRLAGEDTQYF. Filled out from reference TRBV30 and TRBJ2-3, the complete variable domain reads SQTIHQWPATLVQPVGSPLSLECTVEGTSNPNLYWYRQAAGRGLQLLFYSVGIGQISSEVPQNLSASRPQDRQFILSSKKLLLSDSGFYLCAWSRLAGEDTQYFGPGTRLTVL.

V is TRBV2 and J is TRBJ1-5, with TRBD1 as a possible D gene (5 bases). The germline gives CDR1 SNHLY, CDR2 FYNNEI. Trimming removed 4 bases from V and 5 bases from J, with 9 bases in between. The CDR3 has 13 residues. The CDR3, as DNA: TGTGCCAGCAGTGTGTCAGGGTATCAGCCCCAGCATTTT. Protein sequence: CASSVSGYQPQHF.

This chain joins TRBV28 and TRBJ2-5; 10 nucleotides line up with TRBD2. The germline V gene has CDR1 MDHEN and CDR2 SYDVKM. The V and J ends lost 6 bases and 5 bases, in that order; junction bases with no gene match: 9. The CDR3 sequence is 15 residues long. DNA for the CDR3: TGTGCCAGCAGCCCTAAAGCGGGGGGGCATGAGACCCAGTACTTC. Its translation is CASSPKAGGHETQYF.